The 23 T cell receptor beta chains presented below share a single source sample, sequenced in a study of blood T cell repertoires in COVID-19. Using immunoSEQ multiplex PCR, the repertoire was profiled, and TCRdb retains in-frame clones only, with some absent. The table has about 170,000 clones, roughly 80% seen once. The sequenced sample was peripheral blood. These receptors were obtained from a woman older than 75 with acute or convalescent COVID-19.

The chain employs TRBV10-3 and TRBJ1-2; the match to TRBD1 covers 10 bases. This CDR3 comprises 15 residues. Germline V CDR1 and CDR2: ENHRY, SYGVKD. The V gene end was trimmed by 7 bases and the J gene end by 8 bases; junction bases not matched to a gene: 13. The CDR3 DNA is TGTGCCATCACCCTCCTGGACAGGGGGGTTGGAGGCTACACCTTC. It specifies CAITLLDRGVGGYTF.

V usage is TRBV12-3 or TRBV12-4 and J usage is TRBJ2-7; D unresolved. This CDR3 spans 13 amino acids. The ends were cut back, 1 base at V and 2 bases at J, with 6 bases in the middle. CDR3 nucleotide sequence: TGTGCCAGCAGTTTAGGGGCAGCCTACGAGCAGTACTTC. It is translated as CASSLGAAYEQYF.

Only a few counts were recorded for this clone. The rearrangement joins TRBV28 to TRBJ1-5, with a possible D match to TRBD1 (6 bases). The CDR3 covers 12 residues. CDR1 and CDR2 (germline): MDHEN, SYDVKM. Trimming stripped 7 bases from V and 7 bases from J, with 11 bases between. In DNA form, the CDR3 reads TGTGCCAGCATTAATCAGGGGCAGCCCCAGCATTTT. This encodes CASINQGQPQHF. Together with reference TRBV28 and TRBJ1-5, the CDR3 gives the full variable domain: DVKVTQSSRYLVKRTGEKVFLECVQDMDHENMFWYRQDPGLGLRLIYFSYDVKMKEKGDIPEGYSVSREKKERFSLILESASTNQTSMYLCASINQGQPQHFGDGTRLSIL.

V gene TRBV5-6 combines with J gene TRBJ2-2; the D is unclear. The ends were cut back, 4 bases at V and 3 bases at J, with 4 bases in the middle. This CDR3 region has 12 residues. Germline assignment: CDR1 SGHDT and CDR2 YYEEEE. DNA for the CDR3: TGTGCCAGCAGCCTTGACACCGGGGAGCTGTTTTTT. Translated, it gives CASSLDTGELFF.

This clone was picked up one time. This rearrangement joins TRBV5-6 to TRBJ2-1, with a tentative D call TRBD1 (5 bases). The V and J ends lost 0 bases and 2 bases respectively, with 12 bases between them. Per the germline V gene, CDR1 is SGHDT and CDR2 is YYEEEE. The CDR3 sequence is 16 residues long. As DNA, the CDR3 is TGTGCCAGCAGCTTGGTGGGGCAGGTCCCCTACAATGAGCAGTTCTTC. It codes for CASSLVGQVPYNEQFF.

This clone appeared a single time. The chain couples TRBV9 to TRBJ1-2, with TRBD1 matching over 7 bases. CDR3 length: 13 amino acids. CDR1 is SGDLS and CDR2 is YYNGEE in the germline V gene. Trimming took 3 bases from V and 7 from J; bases not matched to a gene: 6. In nucleotides, the CDR3 is TGTGCCAGCAGCGCACGAGGGGGCGGTGGCTACACCTTC. Protein product: CASSARGGGGYTF.

The chain links TRBV20-1 to TRBJ2-3, with D unresolved. The CDR3 runs 11 residues. The V and J ends lost 7 bases and 4 bases respectively, with 9 bases between them. The V gene's germline CDR1 is DFQATT and CDR2 SNEGSKA (reference sequence). CDR3 loop: CSVLLSDTQYF. CDR3 in DNA: TGCAGTGTCCTATTATCAGATACGCAGTATTTT.

The chain has TRBV10-2 and TRBJ1-4; tentative D call: TRBD1 (6 bases). The length of the CDR3 is 17 residues. Germline loops: CDR1 WSHSY, CDR2 SAAADI. Trimming removed 3 bases from V and 0 bases from J, with 14 bases in between. The CDR3 nucleotides read TGCGCCAGCAGTGATATGGGACACGGTCCAACTAATGAAAAACTGTTTTTT. Protein: CASSDMGHGPTNEKLFF.

The chain carries TRBV5-3 and TRBJ2-7; 10 nucleotides match TRBD1. TRBV5-3 carries the ORF label, with uncertain function. The CDR3 sequence is 14 residues long. V lost 4 bases and J lost 5; bases outside the gene matches: 6. The CDR3 DNA reads TGTGCCAGAAGCCGACAGGGGGCTCCCAACGAGCAGTACTTC. It translates to CARSRQGAPNEQYF.

The V and J genes are TRBV28 and TRBJ2-3, with D possibly TRBD1 on 6 matching bases. V was cut by 2 bases and J by 2 bases, with 14 bases left in between. The CDR3 extends over 16 amino acids. Germline V gives CDR1 MDHEN, CDR2 SYDVKM. This CDR3 reads CASSLPQGWDTDTQYF. For the CDR3, the DNA is TGTGCCAGCAGTTTACCACAGGGTTGGGACACAGATACGCAGTATTTT.

This chain links TRBV5-1 with TRBJ1-1, with D unresolved. V gave up 6 bases and J gave up 3 bases, with 12 bases separating them. This CDR3 is built from 13 residues. Germline loops: CDR1 SGHRS, CDR2 YFSETQ. DNA for the CDR3: TGCGCCAGCACCGATCTGGCGGACACTGAAGCTTTCTTT. It translates to CASTDLADTEAFF.

The gene calls are TRBV6-2 or TRBV6-3 and TRBJ1-1; tentative D call: TRBD1 (6 bases). The CDR3 runs to 14 residues. Germline loops: CDR1 MNHEY, CDR2 SVGEGT. Trimming removed 6 bases at V and 8 bases at J, with 19 bases between. The CDR3 region has the DNA TGTGCCAGCAGCTTGGGGGGGCCCCAGCGGGAAGCTTTCTTT. It encodes CASSLGGPQREAFF.

V gene TRBV28 combines with J gene TRBJ1-1, with 7 bases aligning to TRBD1. The length of the CDR3 is 14 residues. J gave up 3 bases and V 5 bases, and 6 bases lay outside the gene matches. Germline V gene data show CDR1 as MDHEN and CDR2 as SYDVKM. CDR3 loop: CASSTPTGYTEAFF. The CDR3 DNA sequence: TGTGCCAGCAGTACACCGACAGGGTACACTGAAGCTTTCTTT.

This clone was recorded only once. CDR3 amino acids: CASSDLKRGYQPQHF. For the CDR3, the DNA is TGTGCCAGTAGCGACCTGAAACGGGGTTATCAGCCCCAGCATTTT. V and J are TRBV19 and TRBJ1-5; D gene ambiguous. This CDR3 has 15 residues. Germline V CDR1 and CDR2: LNHDA, SQIVND (reference sequence). V was clipped by 6 bases and J by 5 bases, with 17 bases between them.

The chain joins TRBV29-1 to TRBJ2-1; 9 bases match TRBD2. Germline lookup yields CDR1 SQVTM and CDR2 ANQGSEA. V lost 6 bases and J lost 5; bases outside the gene matches: 8. CDR3 length equals 14 residues. CDR3 nucleotides: TGCAGCGTGTTGCGACTAGCGGTTGACAATGAGCAGTTCTTC. Its protein product is CSVLRLAVDNEQFF.

The gene calls are TRBV28 and TRBJ2-7, with 9 positions matching TRBD1. Germline V gene data show CDR1 as MDHEN and CDR2 as SYDVKM. The CDR3 spans 14 residues. V gave up 3 bases and J gave up 7 bases; unmatched junction bases: 7. The DNA for the CDR3 is TGTGCCAGCAGTTTGGGGACAGGGTCTCGAGAGCAGTACTTC. Translation: CASSLGTGSREQYF.

The chain joins TRBV7-2 to TRBJ1-1; 7 nucleotides align to TRBD1. V dropped 3 bases and J dropped 2; count of bases not matched to a gene: 6. Germline loops: CDR1 SGHTA, CDR2 FQGNSA. The CDR3 sequence is 15 residues long. This CDR3 is CASSFSQGPNTEAFF. The CDR3 nucleotides are TGTGCCAGCAGCTTTTCACAGGGGCCAAACACTGAAGCTTTCTTT.

The CDR3 DNA is TGTGCCAGCAGCCGCGGGACAGAACAAGAGACCCAGTACTTC. It specifies CASSRGTEQETQYF. The chain employs TRBV5-5 and TRBJ2-5, with a tentative D call TRBD1 (7 bases). Trimming removed 4 bases at V and 2 bases at J, with 12 bases between. Germline CDR1 is SGHKS and CDR2 is YYEKEE (reference sequence). The length of the CDR3 is 14 residues.

The chain has TRBV7-8 and TRBJ1-3; perhaps TRBD1 as D (5 bases). The V gene lost 1 base and the J gene lost 4 bases, with 11 bases spanning the gap. Germline values: CDR1 SGHVS, CDR2 FQNEAQ. The CDR3 is 15 amino acids. CDR3 nucleotide sequence: TGTGCCAGCAGCTTAGAAGGGGCGCGGGGAAACACCATATATTTT. This gives the protein CASSLEGARGNTIYF.

About this clone: Other DNA sequences in this sample translate to the same CDR3. CDR3 sequence: CASSFMNQPQHF. CDR3 sequence (DNA): TGTGCCAGCAGTTTCATGAATCAGCCCCAGCATTTT. V gene TRBV27 combines with J gene TRBJ1-5, with D unresolved. Trimming stripped 3 bases from V and 4 bases from J, with 4 bases between. The length of the CDR3 is 12 residues. CDR1 is MNHEY, CDR2 SMNVEV, per germline (reference sequence).

At least ten counts were recorded for this clone. V and J are TRBV5-4 and TRBJ2-5, with 8 nucleotides matching TRBD2. Germline CDR1 reads SGHNT; CDR2 reads YYREEE (reference sequence). CDR3 length: 16 residues. V was clipped by 4 bases and J by 4 bases; unmatched bases: 12. CDR3 nucleotide sequence: TGTGCCAGCAGCCCTCTAGGTACTAGCGGAACAGAGACCCAGTACTTC. Encoded protein: CASSPLGTSGTETQYF. The full variable domain, its missing parts supplied by reference TRBV5-4 and TRBJ2-5, is ETGVTQSPTHLIKTRGQQVTLRCSSQSGHNTVSWYQQALGQGPQFIFQYYREEENGRGNFPPRFSGLQFPNYSSELNVNALELDDSALYLCASSPLGTSGTETQYFGPGTRLLVL.

V is TRBV7-2 and J is TRBJ2-3, with 8 bases that match TRBD2. The length of the CDR3 is 14 residues. The germline CDR1 and CDR2 sequences are SGHTA and FQGNSA. Trimming removed 4 bases from V and 3 bases from J; junction bases left unmatched: 3. For the CDR3, the DNA is TGTGCCAGCAGCTCCGGGACTAGTACAGATACGCAGTATTTT. It encodes CASSSGTSTDTQYF.

This sequence joins TRBV19 and TRBJ2-2, with TRBD1 as a possible D gene (6 bases). The V end lost 6 bases, the J end lost 8 bases, and 13 bases lay between the germline ends. Germline-derived CDR1 and CDR2 are LNHDA and SQIVND (reference sequence). The CDR3 has 13 amino acids. CDR3 coding DNA: TGTGCCAGTAGCAGGGCCACAGGGGGGGAGCTGTTTTTT. It translates to CASSRATGGELFF.